The rows below give T cell receptor beta chains drawn from one sample of a study of chemoradiotherapy in HPV16-positive cancers. The repertoire was sequenced with immunoSEQ multiplex PCR; TCRdb's copy has only in-frame clones and lacks some. The sample gives approximately 5,000 clones, 70% to 80% of which show up once; around 5.8% is in the top ten. The material sequenced was tumor tissue, taken from a patient who underwent chemoradiotherapy. The origin of the receptors is a human donor with HPV-associated anogenital cancer. Both conserved end residues are part of each CDR3. A D gene is named only where the DNA matches it firmly. Some rows mark clone size as missing; the rest say once, few, many or name a class of expanded clone.

V gene,D gene,J gene,clone size,CDR3 length,CDR3 protein,CDR3 DNA
TRBV4-2,-,TRBJ1-2,-,15,CASSPGREGYYGYTF,TGTGCCAGCAGCCCAGGGAGGGAGGGATACTATGGCTACACCTTC
TRBV10-3,-,TRBJ2-3,-,14,CAISAPGVPDTQYF,TGTGCCATCAGTGCCCCGGGGGTCCCAGATACGCAGTATTTT
TRBV5-1,TRBD2,TRBJ2-7,-,15,CASSRTSGTSYEQYF,TGCGCCAGCAGCAGAACTAGCGGGACCTCCTACGAGCAGTACTTC
TRBV6-1,-,TRBJ2-3,few,15,CASQLMVMLTDTQYF,TGTGCCAGCCAGCTTATGGTAATGCTCACAGATACGCAGTATTTT
TRBV15,-,TRBJ2-7,once,14,CATSTTGVRYEQYF,TGTGCCACCAGCACGACGGGAGTAAGGTACGAGCAGTACTTC
TRBV2,-,TRBJ1-4,few,13,CASRTLRDEKLFF,TGTGCCAGCAGGACTCTCCGCGATGAAAAACTGTTTTTT
TRBV19,-,TRBJ2-3,-,15,CASSIDQVRADTQYF,TGTGCCAGTAGTATAGATCAGGTTCGGGCAGATACGCAGTATTTT
TRBV15,-,TRBJ1-5,-,16,CATSRQTGAAPQPQHF,TGTGCCACCAGCAGACAGACTGGGGCGGCTCCCCAGCCCCAGCATTTT
TRBV7-7,-,TRBJ2-5,-,14,CASSLRVSQETQYF,TGTGCCAGCAGCTTAAGGGTATCCCAAGAGACCCAGTACTTC
TRBV30,TRBD2,TRBJ2-1,-,16,CAWRRLAGGPRGEQFF,TGTGCCTGGAGGCGACTAGCGGGAGGGCCCCGGGGGGAGCAGTTCTTC
TRBV4-1,-,TRBJ1-5,-,16,CASSRLSGQGNQPQHF,TGCGCCAGCAGCCGCCTCAGTGGGCAGGGGAATCAGCCCCAGCATTTT
TRBV27,-,TRBJ1-2,-,13,CASGLLASYGYTF,TGTGCCAGCGGTTTGTTGGCGTCCTATGGCTACACCTTC
TRBV25-1,-,TRBJ2-7,-,12,CASSLGGREQYF,TGTGCCAGCAGCCTAGGGGGTCGGGAGCAGTACTTC
TRBV29-1,-,TRBJ2-3,-,11,CSVEFRDTQYF,TGCAGCGTTGAATTCAGAGATACGCAGTATTTT
TRBV21-1,-,TRBJ1-5,-,15,CASSKARAEVQPQHF,TGTGCCAGCAGCAAAGCTAGGGCAGAGGTTCAGCCCCAGCATTTT
TRBV7-9,TRBD1,TRBJ1-3,-,16,CASSVTGGAGGNTIYF,TGTGCCAGCAGCGTGACAGGGGGCGCGGGGGGAAACACCATATATTTT
TRBV6-1,-,TRBJ1-3,-,14,CASSARGSGNTIYF,TGTGCCAGCAGCGCTAGGGGTTCTGGAAACACCATATATTTT
TRBV6-1,TRBD2,TRBJ2-1,-,15,CASMISSGGYNEQFF,TGTGCCAGCATGATATCCAGCGGGGGGTACAATGAGCAGTTCTTC
TRBV21-1,-,TRBJ1-5,-,15,CASSPPLRINQPQHF,TGTGCCAGCAGCCCCCCTTTGAGGATAAATCAGCCCCAGCATTTT
TRBV7-3,-,TRBJ2-2,-,16,CASSPGGSGNTGELFF,TGTGCCAGCAGCCCCGGGGGTAGCGGAAACACCGGGGAGCTGTTTTTT
TRBV6-5,-,TRBJ2-1,-,16,CASSYSYASSYNEQFF,TGTGCCAGCAGTTACTCTTATGCTAGCTCCTACAATGAGCAGTTCTTC
TRBV6-5,-,TRBJ1-1,once,15,CASSYSGPKNTEAFF,TGTGCCAGCAGTTACTCGGGACCCAAGAACACTGAAGCTTTCTTT
TRBV6-5,-,TRBJ2-2,-,14,CASSYRIRSGELFF,TGTGCCAGCAGTTACCGCATTCGCTCCGGGGAGCTGTTTTTT
TRBV5-1,TRBD1,TRBJ1-1,-,18,CASSLGPRGGTGVTEAFF,TGCGCCAGCAGCTTGGGGCCCCGGGGCGGGACAGGGGTAACTGAAGCTTTCTTT